Listed below are T cell receptor beta chains from one sample, sequenced in a study of T-cell reconstitution after alpha-beta-depleted transplantation in children. TCRdb processed the PCR reads anew with MiXCR; each CDR3 protein has one entry. Among some 200,000 distinct CDR3 sequences listed, 5% to 7.5% were seen once. The material was PBMCs, obtained before TCRalphabeta/CD19-depleted stem cell transplant. Receptors were obtained from a girl less than two years old with combined immunodeficiency, due to receive a stem cell transplant. Each CDR3 is given with its conserved first and last residue.

v_call	j_call	cdr3_aa
TRBV6-2/TRBV6-3	TRBJ1-5	CASSSTGRPQHF
TRBV6-2/TRBV6-3	TRBJ1-1	CASTQIPEAFF
TRBV7-9	TRBJ2-2	CASSGPRGQNTGELFF
TRBV4-3	TRBJ2-1	CASSQEGGNYNEQFF
TRBV4-2	TRBJ2-1	CASSPFGTAIDNEQFF
TRBV13	TRBJ2-7	CASSKDRGKVYEQYF
TRBV11-2	TRBJ2-3	CASGSFSTDTQYF
TRBV28	TRBJ1-2	CASSLFYANYGYTF
TRBV19	TRBJ2-5	CASRGPETQYF
TRBV12-3/TRBV12-4	TRBJ2-3	CASRERDADPDTQYF
TRBV10-3	TRBJ2-3	CAILAENFNTQYF
TRBV7-2	TRBJ2-3	CASSLVRDSFTDTQYF
TRBV12-3/TRBV12-4	TRBJ2-1	CASSSRGFYNEQFF
TRBV7-8	TRBJ2-1	CASSSRDRYYNEQFF
TRBV28	TRBJ2-5	CASSLLLAGGVEETQYF
TRBV3-1	TRBJ1-1	CASSQETWTEAFF